The entry below gives a single TCR beta chain sequence along with its context. Its antigen target is currently unknown. No base qualities exist here, and no much larger clone lies one base off it. Other DNA sequences in the sample encode the same CDR3. Each donor gave one peripheral blood draw, averaging approximately 0.12 L, which was collected into heparinised tubes. A BD FACSAria II and a panel including CD45RO, CCR7, CD25, CD127, CD95 and CD27 were used to sort naive, central memory, regulatory and stem cell-like memory CD4+ T cells. A purity above 95% was achieved for all sorted populations. PBMCs were isolated right away by Lymphoprep density gradient centrifugation and were stained directly, without culture. To minimize batch effects, samples were stained and sorted in pairs, one healthy donor with one patient per experiment. The data are from a study of beta chain features in type 1 diabetes (dated by TCRdb to the late 2010s). Notes on the research overall: Mean age, gender distribution, total cell number and subset yield were not different between patients and healthy donors. The study compared the TCRB repertoires of sorted circulating CD4+ T cell subsets in recently diagnosed type 1 diabetes patients with those in matched healthy donors. Naive and central memory subsets were obtained from all 30 or so donors, but regulatory and stem cell-like memory subsets were isolated from only 8 patients and 8 healthy donors. A total of under 140,000,000 sorted cells were examined across all samples, and the number of cells per subset was strongly correlated with RNA yield. General findings and caveats noted by the study authors: Naive, central memory and regulatory TCRB repertoires appeared to be more alike among patients than among healthy donors. Sequencing cDNA rather than genomic DNA could over-represent highly expressing activated cells, although activation and CD3 levels did not differ between groups. Only small numbers of individuals were included in the HLA sub-analyses, which left unresolved whether HLA type had any influence on TCRB rearrangement. In all four CD4+ subsets, TCRB CDR3 length was moderately but significantly shorter in type 1 diabetes patients. At VDJ recombination sites, type 1 diabetes patients had fewer insertions and more deleted nucleotides, which implies abnormalities in thymic rearrangement. PCR may preferentially amplify shorter templates, but because patient and control samples were amplified and corrected together, any resulting skew would affect both groups equally.

All of the isolated RNA was reverse transcribed with the High Capacity cDNA Reverse Transcription Kit, so expressed TCRB transcripts were sequenced. Deep immunoSEQ sequencing was applied to naive, central memory and regulatory T cell samples, giving an average of roughly 3.5 million total reads per sample. Sorted cells were lysed in RLT buffer and RNA was extracted with DNase-treated RNeasy Micro or Mini kits, depending on cell number. Each cell subset was processed on its own to prevent cross-contamination, while patient and healthy donor samples were processed together. Using the immunoSEQ multiplex PCR, TCRB sequences were amplified from cDNA into 87-bp fragments spanning the CDR3 region. Amplicons were sequenced on the Illumina HiSeq platform. Under the source paper's analysis protocol: Synthetic template baselines were used to correct PCR bias computationally, reads within Hamming distance 2 were collapsed, and singletons that could not be merged were discarded. Reads were aligned to IMGT to assign V, D and J genes, CDR3 length, and insertions or deletions at six rearrangement sites. Within each subset, clonotype counts were normalized to sorted cell number, and only after that were true diversity and Gini coefficients computed with the tcR R package. The overlap coefficient, calculated on TCRB nucleotide sequences, was used to quantify repertoire sharing. Imported from immuneACCESS, the table was reduced by TCRdb to in-frame sequences with V and J called. These copies leave out some clones; in studies compared against another copy, an unresolved V gene accounts for under half, and the cause of the remainder is not known. V and J calls and clone size are copied from that table; D and trimming were computed from the DNA. This sample is represented by 310,000 or so clones; around 8.5% of them were singletons. The ten largest clones take up more than 0.8% of the sample.

V loses 3 bases of germline sequence and J loses 0 bases, and the interval between the two ends is 10 bases. The CDR3 holds 15 amino acids from the cysteine to the phenylalanine. CDR3 DNA is the only sequence kept; it has 45 bases, read in frame from the first base. Via the germline V gene, CDR1 is MDHEN and CDR2 SYDVKM. The rearrangement joined TRBV28 to TRBJ2-3; there is no confident call for the D gene. The clonotype was recovered from a man aged 25-45 years with type 1 diabetes. The source material was central memory CD4+ T cells from blood. The CDR3: CASSFRSPSTDTQYF. The base sequence is TGTGCCAGCAGTTTCAGGAGCCCTAGCACAGATACGCAGTATTTT.